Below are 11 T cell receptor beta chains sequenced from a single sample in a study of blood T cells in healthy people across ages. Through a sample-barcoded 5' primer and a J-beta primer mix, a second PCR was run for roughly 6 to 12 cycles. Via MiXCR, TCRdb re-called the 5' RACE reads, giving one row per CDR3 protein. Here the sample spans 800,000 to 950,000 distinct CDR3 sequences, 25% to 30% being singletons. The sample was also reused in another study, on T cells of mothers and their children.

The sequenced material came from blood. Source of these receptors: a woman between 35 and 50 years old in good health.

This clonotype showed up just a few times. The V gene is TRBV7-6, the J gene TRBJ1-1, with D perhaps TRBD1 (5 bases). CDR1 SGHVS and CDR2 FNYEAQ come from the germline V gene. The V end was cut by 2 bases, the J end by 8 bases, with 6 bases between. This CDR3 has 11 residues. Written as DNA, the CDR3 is TGTGCCAGCAGCTTATGGGGGGAAGCTTTCTTT. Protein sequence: CASSLWGEAFF. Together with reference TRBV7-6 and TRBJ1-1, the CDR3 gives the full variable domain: GAGVSQSPRYKVTKRGQDVALRCDPISGHVSLYWYRQALGQGPEFLTYFNYEAQQDKSGLPNDRFSAERPEGSISTLTIQRTEQRDSAMYRCASSLWGEAFFGQGTRLTVV.

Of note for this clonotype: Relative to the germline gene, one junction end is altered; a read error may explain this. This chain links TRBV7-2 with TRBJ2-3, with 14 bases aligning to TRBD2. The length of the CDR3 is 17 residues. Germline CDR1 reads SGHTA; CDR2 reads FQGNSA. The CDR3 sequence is CAGSHRTSGGLTDTQYF. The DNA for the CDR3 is TGTGCCGGCAGTCATCGGACTAGCGGGGGGCTCACAGATACGCAGTATTTT.

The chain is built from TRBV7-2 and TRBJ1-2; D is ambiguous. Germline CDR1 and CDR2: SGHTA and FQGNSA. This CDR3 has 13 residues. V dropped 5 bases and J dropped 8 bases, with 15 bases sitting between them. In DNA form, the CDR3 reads TGTGCCAGCAGCCCCGAGTCTCATTTGGGCTACACCTTC. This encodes CASSPESHLGYTF.

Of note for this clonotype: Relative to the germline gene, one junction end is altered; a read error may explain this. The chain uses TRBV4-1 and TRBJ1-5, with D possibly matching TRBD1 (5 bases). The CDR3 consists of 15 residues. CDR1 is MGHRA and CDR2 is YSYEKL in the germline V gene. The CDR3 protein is CANSQEDRGNQPQHF. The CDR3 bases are TGCGCCAACAGCCAAGAAGACAGAGGAAATCAGCCCCAGCATTTT.

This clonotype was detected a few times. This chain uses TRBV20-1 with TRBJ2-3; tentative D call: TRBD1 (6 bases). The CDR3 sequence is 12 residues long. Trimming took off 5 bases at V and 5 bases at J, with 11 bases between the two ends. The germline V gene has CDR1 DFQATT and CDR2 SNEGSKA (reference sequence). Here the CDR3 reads CSAHKGVDTQYF. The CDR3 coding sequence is TGCAGTGCTCATAAGGGGGTAGATACGCAGTATTTT.

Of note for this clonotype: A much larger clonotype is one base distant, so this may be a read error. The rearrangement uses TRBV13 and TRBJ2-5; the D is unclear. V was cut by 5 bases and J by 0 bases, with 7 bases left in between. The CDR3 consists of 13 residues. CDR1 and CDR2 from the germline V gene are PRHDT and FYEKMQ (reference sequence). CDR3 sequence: CASSIWNQETQYF. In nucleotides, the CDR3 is TGTGCCAGCAGCATATGGAACCAAGAGACCCAGTACTTC.

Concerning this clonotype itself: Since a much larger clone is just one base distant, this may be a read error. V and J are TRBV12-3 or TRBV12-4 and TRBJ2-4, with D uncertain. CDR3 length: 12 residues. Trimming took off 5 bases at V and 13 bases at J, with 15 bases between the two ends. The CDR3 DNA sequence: TGTGCCAGCAGTCCCCTTGCGAATGAGCAGTACTTC. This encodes CASSPLANEQYF.

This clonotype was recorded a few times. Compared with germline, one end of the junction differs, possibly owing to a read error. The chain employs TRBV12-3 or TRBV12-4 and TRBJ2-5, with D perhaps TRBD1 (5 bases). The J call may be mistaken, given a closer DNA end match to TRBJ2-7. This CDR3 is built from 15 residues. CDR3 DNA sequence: TGTGCCGGCAGTTTAGGGGTAGACCCTCTCCACGAGCAGTACTTC. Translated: CAGSLGVDPLHEQYF.

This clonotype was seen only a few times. CDR3 in DNA: TGCAGCGTTGGCGCCAGGGGCCAGCCCCAGCATTTT. Translating it yields CSVGARGQPQHF. This chain connects TRBV29-1 to TRBJ1-5, with D possibly TRBD1 on 6 matching bases. Germline V gives CDR1 SQVTM, CDR2 ANQGSEA. Trimming shortened V by 4 bases and J by 7 bases, and 11 bases separated the two germline ends. This CDR3 is 12 amino acids long.

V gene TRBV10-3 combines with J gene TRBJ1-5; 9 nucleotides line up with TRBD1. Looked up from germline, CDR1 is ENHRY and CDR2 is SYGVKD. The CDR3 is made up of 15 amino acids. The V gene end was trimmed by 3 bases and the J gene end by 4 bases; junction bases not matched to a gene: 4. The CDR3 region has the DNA TGTGCCATCAGTGAAGGGGGACAGGGTAATCAGCCCCAGCATTTT. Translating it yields CAISEGGQGNQPQHF.

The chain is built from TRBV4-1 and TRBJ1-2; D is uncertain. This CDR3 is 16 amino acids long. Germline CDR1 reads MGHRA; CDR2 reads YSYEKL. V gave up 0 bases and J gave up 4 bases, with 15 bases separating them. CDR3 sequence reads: CASSQDRNSRVYGYTF. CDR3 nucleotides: TGCGCCAGCAGCCAAGATCGGAACTCGAGGGTCTATGGCTACACCTTC.